This T cell receptor (beta chain) was recovered during a study of beta chain features in type 1 diabetes. V lost 9 bases and J lost 7, with 13 bases in between. The germline V gene has CDR1 SNHLY and CDR2 FYNNEI. The CDR3 has 12 residues. Central memory, naive, regulatory and stem cell-like memory CD4+ cells were sorted by CD45RO/CCR7/CD25/CD127/CD95/CD27. Sequenced material consisted of expressed TCRB transcripts (all of the isolated RNA was reverse transcribed). Data came from immunoSEQ multiplex PCR; TCRdb stores just in-frame clones and leaves some out. The sample lists some 160,000 clones, 8.5% to 10% occurring once. On this clone: What it binds is not known.

Findings and limits, study-wide: Moderately but significantly shorter TCRB CDR3s were found in Type 1 diabetes patients in all four CD4+ subsets. Fewer junction insertions and more nucleotide deletions appeared in type 1 diabetes patients.

The clonotype originates from a woman aged 30 to 39 with type 1 diabetes. The specimen was central memory CD4+ T cells from blood. The V call is TRBV2, the J call TRBJ2-1; D perhaps matches TRBD1 (6 bases). The CDR3, as DNA: TGTGCCAGTCAAAACCAGGGGAATGAGCAGTTCTTC. This encodes CASQNQGNEQFF.